The T cell receptor beta chain under discussion was sequenced for a study of cytomegalovirus exposure and HLA in healthy donors. Overall study results and limits: Reportedly, fewer N-insertions than the approximately 690-donor mean appeared in an Asian-associated ancestry cluster in a later analysis. It was reported that the classifier diagnosed cytomegalovirus status with high specificity and sensitivity in both the original and validation cohorts. HLA alleles showed associations with 15,000 to 20,000 TCR beta sequences in a later analysis, at a 0.05 false discovery rate.

Amplification used 60 Vbeta primers and 13 Jbeta primers. Original processing methods: Roughly 11 million of the approximately 80 million unique TCR beta chains counted in a later analysis were shared. Some clones are missing from TCRdb's copy, which holds only in-frame ones; the method was immunoSEQ multiplex PCR. Clone size and the V and J calls come from that table; the DNA yielded D and trimming. The sample lists 150,000 to 250,000 clones; approximately 85% were seen once. The CDR3 length is 14 residues. CDR1 MNHEY and CDR2 SMNVEV come from the germline V gene (reference sequence). The V end was cut by 6 bases, the J end by 4 bases, with 16 bases between. Comments on this clone: Its antigen remains unknown.

Input material: PBMCs. The origin of this receptor is a woman aged 45 to 65 in good health and CMV-seronegative. V is TRBV27 and J is TRBJ2-7; D ambiguous. The CDR3: CASRSLGHGYEQYF. The CDR3 DNA reads as TGTGCCAGCAGGTCCCTAGGCCACGGGTACGAGCAGTACTTC.